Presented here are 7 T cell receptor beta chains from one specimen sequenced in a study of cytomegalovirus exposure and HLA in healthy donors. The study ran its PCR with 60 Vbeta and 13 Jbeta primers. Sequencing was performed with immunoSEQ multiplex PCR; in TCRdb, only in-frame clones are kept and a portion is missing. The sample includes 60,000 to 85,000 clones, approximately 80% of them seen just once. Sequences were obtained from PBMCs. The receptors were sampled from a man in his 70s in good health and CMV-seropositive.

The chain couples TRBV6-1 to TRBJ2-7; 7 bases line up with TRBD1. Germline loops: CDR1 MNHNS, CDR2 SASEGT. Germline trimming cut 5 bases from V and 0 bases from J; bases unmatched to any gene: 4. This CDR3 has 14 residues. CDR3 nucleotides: TGTGCCAGCAGTAAACAGGGGTTCTCCTACGAGCAGTACTTC. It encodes CASSKQGFSYEQYF.

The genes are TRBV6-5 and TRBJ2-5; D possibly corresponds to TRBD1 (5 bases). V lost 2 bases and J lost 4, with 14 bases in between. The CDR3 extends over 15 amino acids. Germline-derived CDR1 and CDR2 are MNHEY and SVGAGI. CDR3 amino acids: CASSYNRWGRETQYF. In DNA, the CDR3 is TGTGCCAGCAGTTACAACCGGTGGGGCCGAGAGACCCAGTACTTC.

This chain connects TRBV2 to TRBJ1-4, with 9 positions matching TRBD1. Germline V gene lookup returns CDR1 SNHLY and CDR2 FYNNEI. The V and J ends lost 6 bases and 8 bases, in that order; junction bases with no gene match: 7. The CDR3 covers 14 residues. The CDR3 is CASSRDRVNEKLFF. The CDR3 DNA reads TGTGCCAGCAGCCGGGACAGGGTAAACGAAAAACTGTTTTTT.

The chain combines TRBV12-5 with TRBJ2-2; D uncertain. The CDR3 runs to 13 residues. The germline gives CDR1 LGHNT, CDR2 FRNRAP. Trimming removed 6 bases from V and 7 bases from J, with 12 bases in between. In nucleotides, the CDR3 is TGTGCTAGTGGCTATGACTGGCTCGGGGAGCTGTTTTTT. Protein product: CASGYDWLGELFF.

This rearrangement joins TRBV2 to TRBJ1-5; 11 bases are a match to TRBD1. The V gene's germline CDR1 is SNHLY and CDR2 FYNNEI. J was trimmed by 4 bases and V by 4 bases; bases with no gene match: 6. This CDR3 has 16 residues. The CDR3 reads CASSGDRGGFNQPQHF. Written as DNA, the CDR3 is TGTGCCAGCAGTGGGGACAGGGGGGGGTTTAATCAGCCCCAGCATTTT.

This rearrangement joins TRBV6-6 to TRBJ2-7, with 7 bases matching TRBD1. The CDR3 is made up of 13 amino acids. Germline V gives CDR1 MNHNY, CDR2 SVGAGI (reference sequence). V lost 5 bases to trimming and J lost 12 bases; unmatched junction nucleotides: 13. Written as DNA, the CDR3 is TGTGCCAGCAGTCAAACAGGGGCGGCCGTACTGTACTTC. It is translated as CASSQTGAAVLYF.

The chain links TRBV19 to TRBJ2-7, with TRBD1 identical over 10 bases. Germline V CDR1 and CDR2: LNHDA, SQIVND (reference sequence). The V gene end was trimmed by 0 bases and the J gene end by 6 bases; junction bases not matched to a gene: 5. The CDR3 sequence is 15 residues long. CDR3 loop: CASSIETGGFGEQYF. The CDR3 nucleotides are TGTGCCAGTAGTATAGAGACAGGGGGCTTCGGCGAGCAGTACTTC.